One sample yielded the 16 T cell receptor beta chains listed below, sequenced in a study of T cell repertoires in urothelial bladder cancer. Produced via immunoSEQ multiplex PCR; TCRdb's table is partial and in-frame only. Counted here are some 8,600 clones, roughly 63% occurring once; the ten biggest clones make up about 29%. The sequencing input was tumor-infiltrating cells from bladder cancer. These receptors were obtained from a human donor with urothelial carcinoma.

This clone was seen only a few times. The chain couples TRBV11-2 to TRBJ2-2, with D possibly TRBD2 on 5 matching bases. V was cut by 2 bases and J by 7 bases, with 5 bases left in between. Per the germline V gene, CDR1 is SGHAT and CDR2 is FQNNGV. The CDR3 is 12 residues long. The CDR3 DNA follows: TGTGCCAGCAGCTTACGGGGCGGGGAGCTGTTTTTT. Amino acid sequence: CASSLRGGELFF.

The chain recombines TRBV19 with TRBJ1-5; D is perhaps TRBD1 (6 bases). Trimming took 1 base from V and 4 from J, leaving 14 bases between them. CDR1 LNHDA and CDR2 SQIVND come from the germline V gene (reference sequence). The CDR3 is 16 residues long. The CDR3 reads CASSIAQGWKNQPQHF. Here the CDR3 DNA reads TGTGCCAGTAGTATAGCCCAGGGGTGGAAAAATCAGCCCCAGCATTTT. Combining the CDR3 with reference TRBV19 and TRBJ1-5 gives the whole variable domain DGGITQSPKYLFRKEGQNVTLSCEQNLNHDAMYWYRQDPGQGLRLIYYSQIVNDFQKGDIAEGYSVSREKKESFPLTVTSAQKNPTAFYLCASSIAQGWKNQPQHFGDGTRLSIL.

The gene calls are TRBV6-1 and TRBJ1-1; 9 bases map to TRBD1. The V segment lost 4 bases and the J segment 4 bases; nucleotides outside the gene matches: 7. Looked up from germline, CDR1 is MNHNS and CDR2 is SASEGT. This CDR3 is 15 amino acids long. The CDR3 region has the DNA TGTGCCAGCAGTGTAAACAGGGGGCGCATCACTGAAGCTTTCTTT. Protein sequence: CASSVNRGRITEAFF.

This chain uses TRBV15 with TRBJ2-2, with 8 bases that match TRBD2. Germline CDR1 is LNHNV and CDR2 is YYDKDF (reference sequence). The CDR3 runs 17 residues. V trimming: 2 bases; J trimming: 0 bases; junction bases outside the gene matches: 5. This CDR3 is CATSRSGGGSNTGELFF. CDR3 sequence (DNA): TGTGCCACCAGCAGATCTGGCGGGGGGTCGAACACCGGGGAGCTGTTTTTT. The entire variable domain, with the rest obtained from reference TRBV15 and TRBJ2-2, is as follows: DAMVIQNPRYQVTQFGKPVTLSCSQTLNHNVMYWYQQKSSQAPKLLFHYYDKDFNNEADTPDNFQSRRPNTSFCFLDIRSPGLGDTAMYLCATSRSGGGSNTGELFFGEGSRLTVL.

In its sample, this clone was seen a few times. The chain carries TRBV7-2 and TRBJ2-2; 10 bases match TRBD2. The V and J ends lost 3 bases and 9 bases, in that order; junction bases with no gene match: 7. There are 15 residues in the CDR3. Germline values: CDR1 SGHTA, CDR2 FQGNSA. CDR3 loop: CASSFGAGGPRELFF. DNA of the CDR3: TGTGCCAGCAGCTTCGGAGCGGGGGGGCCTAGGGAGCTGTTTTTT.

The V and J genes are TRBV9 and TRBJ1-1; 12 positions match TRBD1. In germline, CDR1 is SGDLS, CDR2 YYNGEE. CDR3 length: 18 residues. V lost 4 bases to trimming and J lost 0 bases; unmatched junction nucleotides: 10. The CDR3 region is CASSSPRDRGLLNTEAFF. CDR3 sequence (DNA): TGTGCCAGCAGCTCCCCCCGGGACAGGGGGCTTCTGAACACTGAAGCTTTCTTT.

The rearrangement uses TRBV14 and TRBJ1-1; 10 nucleotides match TRBD1. The CDR3 contains 14 residues. Trimming cost V 5 bases and J 6 bases; bases outside gene matches: 6. From germline, CDR1 is SGHDN and CDR2 FVKESK. As DNA, the CDR3 is TGTGCCAGCAGCTCAAACGACAGGGGGCCTGAAGCTTTCTTT. It yields the protein CASSSNDRGPEAFF.

The chain links TRBV4-3 to TRBJ2-1, with D maybe TRBD2 (6 bases). The germline CDR1 and CDR2 sequences are LGHNA and YSLEER. V was clipped by 1 base and J by 3 bases, with 10 bases between them. This CDR3 comprises 15 residues. CDR3 loop: CASSQARGIYNEQFF. CDR3 in DNA: TGCGCCAGCAGCCAAGCTCGGGGGATCTACAATGAGCAGTTCTTC.

The rearrangement uses TRBV5-1 and TRBJ2-6; 7 bases agree with TRBD1. CDR3 size: 16 residues. Per germline, CDR1 SGHRS and CDR2 YFSETQ. V lost 5 bases and J lost 0; bases outside the gene matches: 5. CDR3 coding DNA: TGCGCCAGCAGTATTACAGGGGCCTCTGGGGCCAACGTCCTGACTTTC. Translated: CASSITGASGANVLTF. Based on the CDR3 plus reference TRBV5-1 and TRBJ2-6, the full variable domain is KAGVTQTPRYLIKTRGQQVTLSCSPISGHRSVSWYQQTPGQGLQFLFEYFSETQRNKGNFPGRFSGRQFSNSRSEMNVSTLELGDSALYLCASSITGASGANVLTFGAGSRLTVL.

The V gene is TRBV11-3, the J gene TRBJ2-1; TRBD2 matches 7 bases. The trim removed 6 bases at V and 5 bases at J, leaving 4 bases unmatched. The germline V gene has CDR1 SGHNT and CDR2 YENEEA. This CDR3 spans 13 amino acids. The CDR3 is CASSAGVNNEQFF. CDR3 in DNA: TGTGCCAGCAGTGCGGGGGTGAACAATGAGCAGTTCTTC.

The rearrangement links TRBV15 to TRBJ2-5; 9 positions match TRBD1. Looked up from germline, CDR1 is LNHNV and CDR2 is YYDKDF (reference sequence). V was pared by 2 bases and J by 1 base, with 2 bases of the junction left unmatched. CDR3 length: 15 residues. The CDR3 loop reads CATSRTGGPQETQYF. CDR3 in DNA: TGTGCCACCAGCAGAACAGGGGGCCCCCAAGAGACCCAGTACTTC.

This clone showed up just a few times. The chain combines TRBV5-8 with TRBJ2-7; 10 bases match TRBD2. Germline V CDR1 and CDR2: SGHTS, YDEGEE. This CDR3 region has 15 residues. V lost 5 bases to trimming and J lost 6 bases; unmatched junction nucleotides: 11. The CDR3 reads CASSAGASGGFEQYF. CDR3 DNA: TGTGCCAGCAGTGCCGGGGCTAGCGGGGGATTCGAGCAGTACTTC.

The CDR3 DNA follows: TGTGCCAGTTCACAGAGACCGAACACTGAAGCTTTCTTT. Translation: CASSQRPNTEAFF. This chain links TRBV7-2 with TRBJ1-1, with D unresolved. V shed 9 bases and J shed 1 base, with 12 bases lying between them. CDR1 is SGHTA and CDR2 is FQGNSA in the germline V gene. There are 13 residues in the CDR3.

This CDR3 is CASSLGGGGYEQYF. For the CDR3, the DNA is TGCGCCAGCAGCTTGGGAGGAGGAGGCTACGAGCAGTACTTC. This sequence joins TRBV5-1 and TRBJ2-7, with D possibly matching TRBD2 (5 bases). The germline CDR1 and CDR2 sequences are SGHRS and YFSETQ. The length of the CDR3 is 14 residues. Trimming removed 0 bases from V and 3 bases from J, with 10 bases in between.

The chain carries TRBV28 and TRBJ1-5, with D maybe TRBD1 (5 bases). Germline-derived CDR1 and CDR2 are MDHEN and SYDVKM. V was clipped by 2 bases and J by 3 bases, with 14 bases between them. This CDR3 region has 16 residues. The CDR3 DNA sequence: TGTGCCAGCAGTTTAGGGATAGGGGATCCCAATCAGCCCCAGCATTTT. This translates into CASSLGIGDPNQPQHF.

The gene calls are TRBV9 and TRBJ2-1; D call uncertain. Trimming took 0 bases from V and 9 from J, leaving 4 bases between them. CDR1 and CDR2 from the germline V gene are SGDLS and YYNGEE. The CDR3 is made up of 11 amino acids. The CDR3 sequence: CASSVGSEQFF. CDR3 DNA sequence: TGTGCCAGCAGCGTAGGGAGTGAGCAGTTCTTC.